The clone carrying this TCR beta chain was seen only a few times. The antigen remains unidentified. CDR3 length: 17 amino acids. Germline loops: CDR1 SEHNR, CDR2 FQNEAQ (reference sequence). V dropped 0 bases and J dropped 5 bases, with 17 bases sitting between them. The sample originates from a study of human T cells and chemical hapten exposure. Study-level findings and limits: PT1 expanded TCR counts and patch test score were linked, and their correlation was positive.

In TCRdb, the RACE reads were re-called with MiXCR into one record per CDR3 protein. In the table there are 180,000 or so distinct CDR3 sequences, around 30% of which are singletons. Time point given: pre-sensitization, week 0. The treatment denotes: therapeutic diphenylcyclopropenone sensitization with weekly scalp DPC. The V gene is TRBV7-9, the J gene TRBJ2-1; tentative D call: TRBD2 (7 bases). The receptor comes from a woman aged 25 to 39 with alopecia areata. Some clones in this sample may be carry-over from other donors' samples. Sequencing was performed on whole blood, taken in connection with sensitization to the hapten diphenylcyclopropenone (DPC). The chain's CDR3 is CASSLAPWGGPHNEQFF. CDR3 DNA sequence: TGTGCCAGCAGCTTAGCACCATGGGGGGGGCCCCACAATGAGCAGTTCTTC.